The sequence of this TCR beta chain was determined in a study of early T cells in non-severe SARS-CoV-2 infection. cDNA molecules, individually, were tagged with unique molecular identifiers. Using its own MiXCR run on the 5' RACE reads, TCRdb lists one record per CDR3 protein. The sample lists over 80,000 distinct CDR3 sequences; approximately 12% were seen once. Concerning this clonotype itself: Its matching antigen is unknown.

V lost 7 bases, J lost 6 bases, and 19 bases lay in between. Germline V gene sequence: CDR1 LGHNT, CDR2 FRNRAP. This CDR3 spans 14 amino acids. Study-level results: VDJdb-based annotation leaned toward anti-spike CD8 responses and missed private and CD4 specificities.

The rearrangement links TRBV12-5 to TRBJ2-7; TRBD1 or TRBD2 may be the D gene (5 bases each). The sequence derives from an adult who was a healthcare worker with PCR-confirmed SARS-CoV-2 infection or an uninfected control (not recorded which). The specimen was whole blood, collected at baseline. CDR3 sequence reads: CASVLWGTSGEQYF. DNA for the CDR3: TGTGCTAGTGTTTTATGGGGGACGTCGGGCGAGCAGTACTTC.